Listed below are T cell receptor beta chains from one sample, sequenced in a study of blood T cell repertoires in COVID-19. Profiled with immunoSEQ multiplex PCR; TCRdb holds only in-frame clones, not every one. The sample records 250,000 or so clones, 70% to 90% being singletons. Sequences were obtained from peripheral blood. These receptors all stem from a man between 60 and 70 years old with acute or convalescent COVID-19. Both conserved end residues are part of each CDR3. The D gene is left open where the match is weak. The size of a clone is reported for some rows only, either as once, few or many, or as a class for expanded clones.

d_call: -; j_call: TRBJ1-5; clone_size: -; v_call: TRBV19; cdr3_aa: CASSIGGRGNQPQHF; cdr3_nt: TGTGCCAGTAGTATCGGGGGGCGAGGCAATCAGCCCCAGCATTTT
d_call: -; j_call: TRBJ1-6; clone_size: few; v_call: TRBV7-2; cdr3_aa: CASSPSGRVDSPLHF; cdr3_nt: TGTGCCAGCAGCCCCTCAGGCAGGGTAGATTCACCCCTCCACTTT
d_call: TRBD1; j_call: TRBJ1-5; clone_size: -; v_call: TRBV28; cdr3_aa: CASSPGQGANSNQPQHF; cdr3_nt: TGTGCCAGTTCACCGGGACAGGGGGCTAATAGCAATCAGCCCCAGCATTTT
d_call: TRBD1; j_call: TRBJ2-4; clone_size: -; v_call: TRBV3-1/TRBV3-2; cdr3_aa: CASSQRGGENIQYF; cdr3_nt: TGTGCCAGCAGCCAAAGAGGGGGCGAGAACATTCAGTACTTC
d_call: -; j_call: TRBJ2-1; clone_size: -; v_call: TRBV4-1; cdr3_aa: CASSLNPARSEQFF; cdr3_nt: TGCGCCAGCAGCCTGAACCCTGCCCGCAGTGAGCAGTTCTTC
d_call: -; j_call: TRBJ2-2; clone_size: few; v_call: TRBV7-8; cdr3_aa: CASSLASQGSGELFF; cdr3_nt: TGTGCCAGCAGCTTAGCGTCGCAGGGGTCCGGGGAGCTGTTTTTT
d_call: -; j_call: TRBJ2-5; clone_size: -; v_call: TRBV4-1; cdr3_aa: CASSGGLAETQYF; cdr3_nt: TGCGCCAGCAGCGGCGGCCTAGCGGAGACCCAGTACTTC
d_call: TRBD1; j_call: TRBJ1-6; clone_size: -; v_call: TRBV28; cdr3_aa: CASSSLGQINSPLHF; cdr3_nt: TGTGCCAGCAGCTCCCTGGGACAGATTAATTCACCCCTCCACTTT
d_call: TRBD1; j_call: TRBJ1-4; clone_size: -; v_call: TRBV5-1; cdr3_aa: CASRTGFDNEKLFF; cdr3_nt: TGCGCCAGCCGGACAGGGTTTGATAATGAAAAACTGTTTTTT
d_call: TRBD1; j_call: TRBJ1-2; clone_size: -; v_call: TRBV19; cdr3_aa: CASIGDSPSNYGYTF; cdr3_nt: TGTGCCAGTATTGGGGACAGTCCGTCAAACTATGGCTACACCTTC
d_call: TRBD1; j_call: TRBJ1-2; clone_size: -; v_call: TRBV18; cdr3_aa: CASSPEGQGYGYTF; cdr3_nt: TGTGCCAGCTCACCAGAGGGACAGGGATATGGCTACACCTTC
d_call: -; j_call: TRBJ1-2; clone_size: -; v_call: TRBV5-1; cdr3_aa: CASSPGGGVAYGYTF; cdr3_nt: TGCGCCAGCAGCCCAGGTGGGGGGGTTGCCTATGGCTACACCTTC
d_call: -; j_call: TRBJ2-2; clone_size: -; v_call: TRBV19; cdr3_aa: CASSSGINTGELFF; cdr3_nt: TGTGCCAGTAGTTCGGGGATCAACACCGGGGAGCTGTTTTTT
d_call: -; j_call: TRBJ1-5; clone_size: -; v_call: TRBV21-1; cdr3_aa: CAERGSPWRDQPQHF; cdr3_nt: TGTGCCGAGCGGGGGTCGCCCTGGAGAGATCAGCCCCAGCATTTT
d_call: -; j_call: TRBJ2-2; clone_size: -; v_call: TRBV7-6; cdr3_aa: CASSSLQGGAGELFF; cdr3_nt: TGTGCCAGCAGCTCCCTACAGGGAGGGGCCGGGGAGCTGTTTTTT
d_call: TRBD2; j_call: TRBJ2-5; clone_size: -; v_call: TRBV18; cdr3_aa: CASSPGLDMETQYF; cdr3_nt: TGTGCCAGCTCACCAGGACTAGACATGGAGACCCAGTACTTC
d_call: -; j_call: TRBJ1-2; clone_size: -; v_call: TRBV3-1/TRBV3-2; cdr3_aa: CASSQAAGYGYTF; cdr3_nt: TGTGCCAGCAGCCAAGCCGCGGGCTATGGCTACACCTTC
d_call: TRBD1; j_call: TRBJ1-6; clone_size: -; v_call: TRBV28; cdr3_aa: CASSLTPSDRENSPLHF; cdr3_nt: TGTGCCAGCAGTTTAACCCCCTCAGACAGGGAAAATTCACCCCTCCACTTT
d_call: TRBD1; j_call: TRBJ2-7; clone_size: -; v_call: TRBV14; cdr3_aa: CASSLNTGTGPYEQYF; cdr3_nt: TGTGCCAGCAGCCTGAATACCGGGACAGGCCCCTACGAGCAGTACTTC
d_call: -; j_call: TRBJ1-1; clone_size: -; v_call: TRBV18; cdr3_aa: CASSPMFSQGNTEAFF; cdr3_nt: TGTGCCAGCTCACCGATGTTTTCTCAGGGGAACACTGAAGCTTTCTTT
d_call: -; j_call: TRBJ2-4; clone_size: -; v_call: TRBV21-1; cdr3_aa: CASSIDSGVRPNKNIQYF; cdr3_nt: TGTGCCAGCAGCATTGATTCGGGTGTCCGGCCCAATAAAAACATTCAGTACTTC
d_call: -; j_call: TRBJ1-3; clone_size: -; v_call: TRBV30; cdr3_aa: CAWSEFQGNTIYF; cdr3_nt: TGTGCCTGGAGTGAATTTCAAGGAAACACCATATATTTT
d_call: TRBD1; j_call: TRBJ2-1; clone_size: -; v_call: TRBV6-6; cdr3_aa: CASISDRGGRNEQFF; cdr3_nt: TGTGCCAGCATTTCCGACAGGGGAGGACGCAATGAGCAGTTCTTC
d_call: -; j_call: TRBJ1-6; clone_size: -; v_call: TRBV7-6; cdr3_aa: CASSLEAIRSSYNSPLHF; cdr3_nt: TGTGCCAGCAGCTTAGAGGCAATTAGGAGCTCCTATAATTCACCCCTCCACTTT
d_call: -; j_call: TRBJ1-2; clone_size: -; v_call: TRBV27; cdr3_aa: CASSSNGGGGYTF; cdr3_nt: TGTGCCAGCAGTTCCAACGGGGGGGGTGGCTACACCTTC
d_call: -; j_call: TRBJ1-2; clone_size: -; v_call: TRBV5-1; cdr3_aa: CASSLGQGPPHGYTF; cdr3_nt: TGCGCCAGCAGCTTGGGGCAGGGGCCCCCACATGGCTACACCTTC
d_call: TRBD2; j_call: TRBJ2-7; clone_size: -; v_call: TRBV27; cdr3_aa: CASSPTTLAGGPYEQYF; cdr3_nt: TGTGCCAGCAGTCCCACCACCCTAGCGGGTGGGCCCTACGAGCAGTACTTC
d_call: TRBD2; j_call: TRBJ2-4; clone_size: -; v_call: TRBV6-1; cdr3_aa: CASSGLLAGGPQSKRDIQYF; cdr3_nt: TGTGCCAGCAGTGGGTTGCTAGCGGGAGGGCCGCAGTCCAAACGGGACATTCAGTACTTC
d_call: -; j_call: TRBJ1-4; clone_size: -; v_call: TRBV28; cdr3_aa: CASSPGTRATNEKLFF; cdr3_nt: TGTGCCAGCAGCCCCGGCACCAGGGCCACTAATGAAAAACTGTTTTTT